This T cell receptor (beta chain) was obtained from a study of blood T cell repertoires in COVID-19. Using immunoSEQ multiplex PCR, the repertoire was profiled, and TCRdb retains in-frame clones only, with some absent. The sample includes fewer than 80,000 clones, about 85% of them seen just once. The CDR3 length is 17 residues. CDR1 is SGHDT, CDR2 YYEEEE, per germline. Between the trimmed V and J ends, which lost 4 bases and 0 bases, there was a span of 14 bases. The rearrangement joins TRBV5-6 to TRBJ1-6; D gene uncertain. The sequence came from a human donor in a cohort sampled during active COVID-19. The source material was peripheral blood. The DNA for the CDR3 is TGTGCCAGCAGCCGTCCGAGTTTGAGCTCCTATAATTCACCCCTCCACTTT. It specifies CASSRPSLSSYNSPLHF.